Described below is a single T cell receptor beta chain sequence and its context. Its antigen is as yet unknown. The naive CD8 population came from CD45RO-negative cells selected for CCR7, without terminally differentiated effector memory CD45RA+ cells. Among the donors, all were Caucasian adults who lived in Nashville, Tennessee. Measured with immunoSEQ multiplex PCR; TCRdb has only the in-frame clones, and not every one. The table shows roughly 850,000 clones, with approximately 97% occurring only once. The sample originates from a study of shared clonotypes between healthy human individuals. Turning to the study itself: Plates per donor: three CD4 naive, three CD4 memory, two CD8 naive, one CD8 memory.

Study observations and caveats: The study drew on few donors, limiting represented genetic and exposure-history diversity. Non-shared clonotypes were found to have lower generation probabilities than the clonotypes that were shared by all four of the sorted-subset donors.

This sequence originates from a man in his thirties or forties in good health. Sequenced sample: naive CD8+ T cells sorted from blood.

CDR3 nucleotide sequence: TGTGCCAGCAGCCCGGGGGACTCAAATCAGCCCCAGCATTTT. Translation gives CASSPGDSNQPQHF. The chain joins TRBV6-5 to TRBJ1-5; D is perhaps TRBD1 (5 bases). The germline V gene encodes CDR1 MNHEY and CDR2 SVGAGI. The length of the CDR3 is 14 residues. V lost 6 bases to trimming and J lost 4 bases, with 13 bases between them.